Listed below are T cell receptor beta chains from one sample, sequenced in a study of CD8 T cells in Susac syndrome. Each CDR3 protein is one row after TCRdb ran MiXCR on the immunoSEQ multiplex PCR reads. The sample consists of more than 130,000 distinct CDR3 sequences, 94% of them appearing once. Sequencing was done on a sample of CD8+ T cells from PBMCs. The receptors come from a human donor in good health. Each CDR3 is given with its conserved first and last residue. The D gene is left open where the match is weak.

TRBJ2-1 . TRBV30 CAWTVWFF
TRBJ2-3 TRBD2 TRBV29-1 CSVESGALNSNTDTQYF
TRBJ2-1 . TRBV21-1 CASNPRACGSYNEQFF
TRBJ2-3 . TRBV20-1 CSASPRDFLTDTQYF
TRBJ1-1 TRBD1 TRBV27 CASMGGGAGAFF
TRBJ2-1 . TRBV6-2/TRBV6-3 CASSYSPAAGLYNEQFF
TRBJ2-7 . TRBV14 CASSLSGLNEQYF
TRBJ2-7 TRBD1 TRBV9 CASSVGPGQEKQYF
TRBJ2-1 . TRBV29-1 CSVEHGDNEQFF
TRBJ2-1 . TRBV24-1 CATSDDKYYNEQFF
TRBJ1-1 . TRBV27 CASSTTPVRTEAFF
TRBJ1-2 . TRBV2 CASSFDTVYGYTF
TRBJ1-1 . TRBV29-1 CSARGDTEAFF
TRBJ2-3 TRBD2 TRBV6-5 CASSYQSGITDTQYF
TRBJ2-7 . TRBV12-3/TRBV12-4 CASSLDTSPSEQYF
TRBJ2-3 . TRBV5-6 CASNLNRDIRTDTQYF
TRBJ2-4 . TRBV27 CASSFRTGNSKNIQYF
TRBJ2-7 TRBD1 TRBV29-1 CSVLGQGLGEQYF
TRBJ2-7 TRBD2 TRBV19 CASSPTSGRGEQYF
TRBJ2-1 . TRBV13 CASRQTAVSQFF
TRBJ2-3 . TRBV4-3 CASSQRASYTDTQYF
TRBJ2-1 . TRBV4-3 CASSQDRVPGSYNEQFF
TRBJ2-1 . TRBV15 CATSSQQGYNEQFF
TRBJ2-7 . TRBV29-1 CSVEDQAQGLSYEQYF
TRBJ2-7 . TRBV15 CATSRSRDSTYEQYF
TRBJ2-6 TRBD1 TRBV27 CASSLTGGFGANVLTF
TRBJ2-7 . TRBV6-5 CACRGNYEQYF